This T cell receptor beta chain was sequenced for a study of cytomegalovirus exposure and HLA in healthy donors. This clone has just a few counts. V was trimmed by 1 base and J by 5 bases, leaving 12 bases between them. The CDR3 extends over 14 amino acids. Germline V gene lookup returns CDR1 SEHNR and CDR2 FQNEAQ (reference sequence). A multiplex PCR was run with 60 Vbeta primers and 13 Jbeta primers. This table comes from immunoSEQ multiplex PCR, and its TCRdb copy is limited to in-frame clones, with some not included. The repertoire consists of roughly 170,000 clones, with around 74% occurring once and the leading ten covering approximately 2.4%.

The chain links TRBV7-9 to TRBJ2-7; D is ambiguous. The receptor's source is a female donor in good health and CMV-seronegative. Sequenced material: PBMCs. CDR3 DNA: TGTGCCAGCAGCTTAGGATATGTACGGGACGAGCAGTACTTC. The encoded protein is CASSLGYVRDEQYF. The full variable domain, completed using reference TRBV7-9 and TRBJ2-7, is DTGVSQNPRHKITKRGQNVTFRCDPISEHNRLYWYRQTLGQGPEFLTYFQNEAQLEKSRLLSDRFSAERPKGSFSTLEIQRTEQGDSAMYLCASSLGYVRDEQYFGPGTRLTVT.